A single T cell receptor beta chain is shown here with its context. Which antigen it targets is not known. Gene labels and germline sequences for this entry follow the mouse. Library preparation used the immunoSEQ multiplex PCR assay. RNA was extracted from all samples and reverse transcribed into cDNA, which served as template for TCR sequencing. First-strand cDNA was synthesized using SuperScript III with a 2:1 mix of oligo-dT and random hexamers. A synthetic immune receptor repertoire was used to gauge amplification bias, and whatever bias remained was removed computationally. Sequencing of the libraries was done on Illumina HiSeq using 60 bp reads that spanned the CDR3 and were read from J toward V. The authors' pipeline ran thus. After raw reads were preprocessed to remove errors, the CDR3 was defined following IMGT conventions as running from the conserved cysteine to phenylalanine. To get clonality, Shannon entropy was normalized by log2 of the number of productive unique TCRs and the result was subtracted from 1. Scalp TCRbeta sequences were cross-referenced with sorted blood CD4 and CD8 repertoires so that the CD4 or CD8 identity of scalp clones could be inferred. TCRdb stores this immuneACCESS table with in-frame sequences only. Part of the clones is absent; in the studies checked, under half of the shortfall reflects unresolved V genes, and no reason is known for the rest. V, J and clone size are those of that table, while D and trimming were read from the DNA. The data for this sample show about 270,000 clones, each detected more than once. The ten largest clonotypes hold about 1.1% of the sample.

The entry originates in a study of CD8+ T cells in alopecia areata (dated by TCRdb to the late 2010s). In terms of the full investigation: Skin from C3H/HeJ donors with spontaneous alopecia (about 6-13 months old) was grafted onto female C3H/HeJ recipients aged roughly 6-10 weeks. Scalp clonality was compared across normal scalp (n=4), patchy alopecia areata scalp (n=8), and alopecia totalis/universalis scalp (n=8). Human TCRbeta sequencing covered scalp tissue and sorted CD4+ and CD8+ peripheral blood T cells from patchy and totalis/universalis alopecia areata patients and healthy controls. TCRbeta CDR3 regions were amplified by immunoSEQ multiplex PCR using 35 Vbeta forward and 13 Jbeta reverse primers. RNA was extracted with the PAXgene miRNA kit for fixed scalp, the miRNeasy kit for PBMCs, and the RNeasy kit for mouse skin. To study T cell clonal expansion in alopecia areata, the researchers applied high-throughput TCRbeta sequencing to both the C3H/HeJ mouse model and human patients. What the study reported, not specific to this receptor: Compared with normal scalp, lesional scalp, particularly in alopecia totalis/universalis, had higher clonality and more expanded CD8+ clones, which suggests antigenic drive. Resident alphabeta T cells in normal human skin are also sequenced, complicating scalp TCR repertoire analysis, unlike mouse skin dominated by gammadelta T cells. Compared with mice, TCR sequences shared between patients were less clear, possibly partly because of HLA diversity across the patient population.

Pooled mouse cutaneous lymph node cells were stained for CD4, CD8alpha, NKG2D, NKG2ACE and other markers, then sorted on a BD Influx. The sequence was obtained from a C3H/HeJ mouse with alopecia areata. This strain possesses the MHC haplotype H2-k. Sample: CD4+ T cells sorted from a lymph node.

Here the CDR3 is given as CASSPDRVYNSPLYF. The CDR3 bases that were read are TGTGCCAGCAGCCCGGACAGGGTCTATAATTCGCCC. The chain uses TRBV5 and TRBJ1-6, and 8 junction bases match TRBD1. The read ends 3 residues before the CDR3 terminus; that terminus is restored from the germline J gene. TRBJ1-6 is an ORF, and what it does is uncertain. Spanning cysteine to phenylalanine, the CDR3 consists of 15 amino acids. The DNA shown is the part of the CDR3 that was read: 36 bases, in frame from base 1. V is trimmed back by 4 bases and J by 3 bases, and the junction contains 2 bases that no gene match accounts for. From the germline V gene (reference sequence), CDR1 is LGHNA and CDR2 is YNLKQL.